What follows describes a single TCR beta chain. The protocol was immunoSEQ multiplex PCR, while the TCRdb copy is restricted to in-frame clones and leaves out a portion. The table has over 90,000 clones, just under 75% seen once. The length of the CDR3 is 13 residues. The trim removed 7 bases at V and 5 bases at J, leaving 7 bases unmatched. Per germline, CDR1 SGHVS and CDR2 FQNEAQ. This sample was taken from a study of CD8 T cell repertoires and HIV-1 epitope variants. The origin of this receptor is a male donor with HIV. The V call is TRBV7-8, the J call TRBJ2-5; 7 nucleotides line up with TRBD1. The sample consisted of uncultured baseline CD8+ T cells from peripheral blood mononuclear cells (PBMCs). The CDR3 here is CASTSGRGETQYF. The CDR3 nucleotides read TGTGCCAGCACGTCGGGCAGGGGGGAGACCCAGTACTTC.